This section outlines one T cell receptor beta chain sequence together with its context. Its antigen is still unknown. This entry belongs to a study of cytomegalovirus exposure and HLA in healthy donors. General study results and limits: As a later analysis showed, several of the most significant clusters appeared to be linked to common viral pathogens. A prior analysis recorded that most TCR beta V segments were productive about 87% or about 30% of the time. In vitro testing confirmed a few CMV-associated chains as specific for CMV antigens.

In the PCR, 60 Vbeta and 13 Jbeta primers were used. The data were produced by immunoSEQ multiplex PCR, yet TCRdb's version contains in-frame clones alone and is incomplete. The sample shows approximately 140,000 clones, around 80% of them seen only once. Trimming at V came to 4 bases and at J to 5 bases, leaving 7 bases not matched to a gene. Per the germline V gene, CDR1 is SEHNR and CDR2 is FQNEAQ (reference sequence). The CDR3 has 14 residues. The source is a man between 18 and 35 years old in good health and CMV-seropositive. What was sequenced was PBMCs. The chain couples TRBV7-9 to TRBJ2-5; 7 nucleotides match TRBD2. CDR3 protein: CASSSDPGGETQYF. CDR3 in DNA: TGTGCCAGCAGCTCGGACCCCGGGGGGGAGACCCAGTACTTC.